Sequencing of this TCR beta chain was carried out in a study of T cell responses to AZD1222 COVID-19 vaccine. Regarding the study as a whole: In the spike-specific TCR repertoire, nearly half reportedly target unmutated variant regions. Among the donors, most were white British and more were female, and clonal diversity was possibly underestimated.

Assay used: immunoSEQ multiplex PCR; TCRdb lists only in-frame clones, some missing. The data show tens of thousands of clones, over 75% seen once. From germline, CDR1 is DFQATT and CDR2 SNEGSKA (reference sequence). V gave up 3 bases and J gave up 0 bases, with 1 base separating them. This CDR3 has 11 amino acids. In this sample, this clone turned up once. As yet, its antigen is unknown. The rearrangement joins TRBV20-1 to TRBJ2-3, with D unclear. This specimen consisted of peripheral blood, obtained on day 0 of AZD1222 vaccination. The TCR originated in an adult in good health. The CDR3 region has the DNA TGCAGTGCTAGCAGCACAGATACGCAGTATTTT. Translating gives CSASSTDTQYF.